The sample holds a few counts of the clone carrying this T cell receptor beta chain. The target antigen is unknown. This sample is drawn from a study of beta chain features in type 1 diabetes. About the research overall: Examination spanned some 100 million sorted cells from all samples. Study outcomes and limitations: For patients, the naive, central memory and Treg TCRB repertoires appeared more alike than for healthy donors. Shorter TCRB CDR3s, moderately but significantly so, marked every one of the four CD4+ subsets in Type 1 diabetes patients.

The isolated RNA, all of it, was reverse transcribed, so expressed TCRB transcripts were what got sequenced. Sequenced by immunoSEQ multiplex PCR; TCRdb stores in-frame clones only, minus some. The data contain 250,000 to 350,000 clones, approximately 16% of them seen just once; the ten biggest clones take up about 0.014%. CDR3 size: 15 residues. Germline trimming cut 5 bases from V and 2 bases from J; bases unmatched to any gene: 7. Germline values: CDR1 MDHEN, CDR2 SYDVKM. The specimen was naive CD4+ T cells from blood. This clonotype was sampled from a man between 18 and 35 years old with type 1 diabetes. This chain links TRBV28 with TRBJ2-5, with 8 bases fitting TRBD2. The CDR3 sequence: CASSGRGGRQETQYF. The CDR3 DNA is TGTGCCAGCAGTGGCCGGGGGGGCCGGCAAGAGACCCAGTACTTC.